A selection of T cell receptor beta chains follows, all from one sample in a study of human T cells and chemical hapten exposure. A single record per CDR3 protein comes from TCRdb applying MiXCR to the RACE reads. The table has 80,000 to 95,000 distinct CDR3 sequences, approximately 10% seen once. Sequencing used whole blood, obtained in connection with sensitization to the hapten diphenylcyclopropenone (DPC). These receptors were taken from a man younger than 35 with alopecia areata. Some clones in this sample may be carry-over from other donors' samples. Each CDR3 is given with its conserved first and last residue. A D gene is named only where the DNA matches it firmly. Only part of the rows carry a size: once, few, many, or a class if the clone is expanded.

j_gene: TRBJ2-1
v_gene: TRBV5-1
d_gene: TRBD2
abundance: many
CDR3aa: CASSLWSSGASYNEQFF
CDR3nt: TGCGCCAGCAGCTTGTGGTCTAGCGGAGCTTCCTACAATGAGCAGTTCTTC

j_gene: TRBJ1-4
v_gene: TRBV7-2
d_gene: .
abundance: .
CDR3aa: CASSLVGRYNEKLFF
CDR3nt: TGTGCCAGCAGCTTAGTGGGCAGATATAATGAAAAACTGTTTTTT

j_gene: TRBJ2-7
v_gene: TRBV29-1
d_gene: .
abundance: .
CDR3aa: CSVGSSSYEQYF
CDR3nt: TGCAGCGTGGGGAGTAGCTCCTACGAGCAGTACTTC

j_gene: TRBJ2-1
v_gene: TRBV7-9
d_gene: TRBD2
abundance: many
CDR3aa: CASIPVPGLAAYNEQFF
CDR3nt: TGTGCCAGCATCCCCGTCCCGGGACTAGCGGCCTACAATGAGCAGTTCTTC

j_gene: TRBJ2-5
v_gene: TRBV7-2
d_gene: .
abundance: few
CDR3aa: CASSPQLQAFRETQYF
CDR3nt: TGTGCCAGCAGCCCCCAGCTACAGGCCTTTCGGGAGACCCAGTACTTC

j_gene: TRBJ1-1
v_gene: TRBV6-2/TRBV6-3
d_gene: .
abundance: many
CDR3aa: CASSYLVYLNTEAFF
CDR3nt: TGTGCCAGCAGTTACTTGGTTTATTTGAACACTGAAGCTTTCTTT

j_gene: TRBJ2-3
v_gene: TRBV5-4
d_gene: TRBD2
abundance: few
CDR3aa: CASSPGGGTDTQYF
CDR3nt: TGTGCCAGCAGCCCGGGGGGGGGCACAGATACGCAGTATTTT

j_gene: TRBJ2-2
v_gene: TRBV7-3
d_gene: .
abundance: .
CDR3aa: CASSWMNTGELFF
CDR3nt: TGTGCCAGCAGCTGGATGAACACCGGGGAGCTGTTTTTT

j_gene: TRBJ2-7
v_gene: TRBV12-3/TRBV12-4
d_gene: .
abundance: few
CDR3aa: CASSNRDSGDYEQYF
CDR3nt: TGTGCCAGCAGTAACCGGGATAGCGGTGACTACGAGCAGTACTTC

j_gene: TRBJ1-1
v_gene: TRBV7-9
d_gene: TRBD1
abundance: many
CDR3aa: CASSPDGRGIMNTEAFF
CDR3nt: TGTGCCAGCAGCCCCGACGGCAGGGGGATAATGAACACTGAAGCTTTCTTT

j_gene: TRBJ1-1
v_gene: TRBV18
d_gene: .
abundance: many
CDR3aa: CASSPLGENVAFF
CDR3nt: TGTGCCAGCTCACCACTGGGAGAGAACGTAGCTTTCTTT

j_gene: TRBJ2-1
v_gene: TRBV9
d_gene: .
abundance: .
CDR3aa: CASSVALISSYNEQFF
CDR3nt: TGTGCCAGCAGCGTAGCACTCATCAGCTCCTACAATGAGCAGTTCTTC

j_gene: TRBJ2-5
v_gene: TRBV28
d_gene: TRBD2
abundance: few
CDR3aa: CASSLRTSEETQYF
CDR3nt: TGTGCCAGCAGTTTAAGGACTAGTGAAGAGACCCAGTACTTC

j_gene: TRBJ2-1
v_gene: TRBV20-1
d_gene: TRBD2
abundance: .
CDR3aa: CSASASSRPGLAGGPSSYNEQFF
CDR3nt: TGCAGTGCTAGCGCCTCCTCCCGTCCGGGACTAGCGGGGGGGCCAAGCTCCTACAATGAGCAGTTCTTC

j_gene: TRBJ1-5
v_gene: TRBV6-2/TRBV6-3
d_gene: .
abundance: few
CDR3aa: CASSRYRTNQPQHF
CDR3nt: TGTGCCAGCAGTAGATACAGGACCAATCAGCCCCAGCATTTT

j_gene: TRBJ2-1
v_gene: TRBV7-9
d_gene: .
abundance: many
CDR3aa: CASSDDLNEQFF
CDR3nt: TGTGCCAGCAGCGATGACCTCAATGAGCAGTTCTTC

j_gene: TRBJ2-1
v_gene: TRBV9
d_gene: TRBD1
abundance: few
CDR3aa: CASSGRTGGHYNEQFF
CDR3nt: TGTGCCAGCAGCGGACGGACAGGGGGACACTACAATGAGCAGTTCTTC

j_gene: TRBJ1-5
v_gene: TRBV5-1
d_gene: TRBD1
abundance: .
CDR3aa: CASSLVGGGQPQHF
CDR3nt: TGCGCCAGCAGCTTGGTAGGGGGCGGTCAGCCCCAGCATTTT

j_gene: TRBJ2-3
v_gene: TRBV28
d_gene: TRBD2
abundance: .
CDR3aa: CASSSLLAGGTDTQYF
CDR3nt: TGTGCCAGCAGTTCGCTCCTGGCGGGGGGCACAGATACGCAGTATTTT

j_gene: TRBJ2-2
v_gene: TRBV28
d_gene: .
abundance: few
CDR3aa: CASSLPGVVVTGELFF
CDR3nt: TGTGCCAGCAGTCTACCCGGGGTAGTGGTCACCGGGGAGCTGTTTTTT

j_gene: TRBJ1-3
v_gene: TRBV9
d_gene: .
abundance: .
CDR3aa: CASSVDPNSGNTIYF
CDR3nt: TGTGCCAGCAGCGTTGATCCTAACTCTGGAAACACCATATATTTT

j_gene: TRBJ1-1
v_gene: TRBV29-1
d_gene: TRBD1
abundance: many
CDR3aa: CSAYWTGGVEAFF
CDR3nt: TGCAGCGCTTATTGGACAGGGGGCGTTGAAGCTTTCTTT

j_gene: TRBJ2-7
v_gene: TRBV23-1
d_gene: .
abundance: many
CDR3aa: CASSLPQALRYEQYF
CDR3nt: TGCGCCAGCTCACTTCCCCAGGCTTTGCGATACGAGCAGTACTTC

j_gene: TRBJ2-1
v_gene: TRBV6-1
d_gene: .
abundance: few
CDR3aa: CASSVIGTKYNEQFF
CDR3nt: TGTGCCAGCAGTGTTATCGGGACCAAATACAATGAGCAGTTCTTC

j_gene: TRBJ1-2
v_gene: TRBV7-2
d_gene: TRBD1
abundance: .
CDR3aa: CASSGDRGGYGYTF
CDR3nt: TGTGCCAGCAGCGGCGACAGGGGCGGCTATGGCTACACCTTC

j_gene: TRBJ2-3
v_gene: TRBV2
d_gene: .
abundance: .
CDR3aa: CATSNRRGVTDTQYF
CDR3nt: TGTGCCACCTCTAACCGGAGGGGGGTAACAGATACGCAGTATTTT

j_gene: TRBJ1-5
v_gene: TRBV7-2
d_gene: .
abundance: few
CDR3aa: CASSLGRYQPQHF
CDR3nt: TGTGCCAGCAGCTTAGGTCGGTATCAGCCCCAGCATTTT

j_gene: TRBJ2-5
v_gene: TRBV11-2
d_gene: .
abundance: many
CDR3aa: CASSPRSGGETQYF
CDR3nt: TGTGCCAGCAGCCCCCGATCGGGGGGCGAGACCCAGTACTTC

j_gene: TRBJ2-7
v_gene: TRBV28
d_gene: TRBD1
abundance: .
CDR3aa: CASSVRTGSYEQYF
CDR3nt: TGTGCCAGCAGTGTCCGGACAGGGTCCTACGAGCAGTACTTC

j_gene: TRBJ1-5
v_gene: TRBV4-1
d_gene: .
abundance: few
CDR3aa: CASSHSVNSNQPQHF
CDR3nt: TGCGCCAGCAGCCACTCAGTGAATAGCAATCAGCCCCAGCATTTT

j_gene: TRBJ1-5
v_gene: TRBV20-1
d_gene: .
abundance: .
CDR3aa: CSARSPSSSQPQHF
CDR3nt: TGCAGTGCTAGGTCTCCGAGCAGTAGTCAGCCCCAGCATTTT

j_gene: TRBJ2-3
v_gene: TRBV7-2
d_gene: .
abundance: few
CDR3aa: CASSLQGLTTDTQYF
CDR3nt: TGTGCCAGCAGCTTACAAGGGCTAACCACAGATACGCAGTATTTT

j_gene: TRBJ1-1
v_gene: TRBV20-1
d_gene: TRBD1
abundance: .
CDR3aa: CSAGTGVLAFF
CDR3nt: TGCAGTGCTGGGACAGGGGTATTGGCTTTCTTT

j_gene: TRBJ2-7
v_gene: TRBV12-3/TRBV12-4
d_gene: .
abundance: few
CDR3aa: CASTRGRSYEQYF
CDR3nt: TGTGCCAGCACCCGGGGCCGCTCCTACGAGCAGTACTTC

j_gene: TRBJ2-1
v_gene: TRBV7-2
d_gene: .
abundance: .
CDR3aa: CASSRVGLAEQFF
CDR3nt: TGTGCCAGCAGCCGAGTAGGGTTGGCTGAGCAGTTCTTC

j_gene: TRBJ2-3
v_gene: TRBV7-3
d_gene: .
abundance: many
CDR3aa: CASSLTALGADTQYF
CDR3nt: TGTGCCAGCAGCTTAACGGCCCTGGGGGCAGATACGCAGTATTTT

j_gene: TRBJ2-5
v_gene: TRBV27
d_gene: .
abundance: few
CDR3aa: CASSFSVGSQETQYF
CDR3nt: TGTGCCAGCAGTTTTTCGGTCGGGAGCCAAGAGACCCAGTACTTC

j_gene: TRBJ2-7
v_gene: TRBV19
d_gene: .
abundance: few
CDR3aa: CASSPSESRWRQYF
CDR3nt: TGTGCCAGTAGTCCCTCGGAGTCCAGGTGGCGGCAGTACTTC